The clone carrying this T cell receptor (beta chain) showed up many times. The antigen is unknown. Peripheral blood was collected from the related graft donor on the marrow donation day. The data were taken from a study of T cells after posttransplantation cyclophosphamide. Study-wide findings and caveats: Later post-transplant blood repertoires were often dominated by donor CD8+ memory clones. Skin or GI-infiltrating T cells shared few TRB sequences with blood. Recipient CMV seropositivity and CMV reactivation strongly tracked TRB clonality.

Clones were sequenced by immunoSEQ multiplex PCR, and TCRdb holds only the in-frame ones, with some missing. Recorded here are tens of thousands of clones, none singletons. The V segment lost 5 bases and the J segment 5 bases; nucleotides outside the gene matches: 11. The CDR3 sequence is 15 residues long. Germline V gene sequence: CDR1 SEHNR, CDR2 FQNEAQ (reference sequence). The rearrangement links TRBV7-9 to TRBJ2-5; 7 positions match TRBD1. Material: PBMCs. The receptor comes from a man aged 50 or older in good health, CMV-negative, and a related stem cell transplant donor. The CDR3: CASSLLDRVSETQYF. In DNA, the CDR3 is TGTGCCAGCAGCCTACTCGACAGGGTATCGGAGACCCAGTACTTC.